This TCR beta chain came from a study of cytomegalovirus exposure and HLA in healthy donors. The PCR had 60 Vbeta and 13 Jbeta primers. Generated by immunoSEQ multiplex PCR, the TCRdb table keeps only in-frame clones and is missing some. The sample lists 150,000 to 200,000 clones, 60% to 80% occurring once. Germline V gene data show CDR1 as KGHSH and CDR2 as LQKENI. The CDR3 runs 11 residues. V lost 3 bases and J lost 8, with 7 bases in between. The rearrangement uses TRBV18 and TRBJ1-1; no clear D. Input material: PBMCs. This TCR derives from a woman aged 45-60 years in good health and CMV-seropositive. CDR3 amino acids: CASSPVREAFF. As DNA, the CDR3 is TGTGCCAGCTCACCTGTGCGAGAAGCTTTCTTT.